This TCR beta chain was recorded in a study of radiation and T cells in renal cell carcinoma. Study conclusions and caveats: Top 100 clonotypes averaged approximately 50% in irradiated versus about 45% in nephrectomy-only tumors. No pretreatment tumor biopsies were available for baseline clonotypes.

TCRdb keeps only in-frame clones here, not all; method: immunoSEQ multiplex PCR. The sample consists of just over 15,000 clones, around 66% of them appearing once. Sample treatment: 15 Gy SBRT to primary tumor, nephrectomy 4 weeks later. The tumor was a clear cell renal cell carcinoma. The J segment lost 6 bases and the V segment lost 6 bases, leaving 10 bases of the junction unmatched. From germline, CDR1 is SNHLY and CDR2 FYNNEI. The CDR3 has 14 amino acids. As to this clone: The target antigen is unknown.

V gene TRBV2 combines with J gene TRBJ1-2; 7 nucleotides align to TRBD1. Sequences were derived from tumor tissue, sampled from a patient whose treatment included radiotherapy and nephrectomy. The origin of this receptor is a woman in her seventies with renal cell carcinoma. The CDR3 DNA is TGTGCCAGCAGCCAAACGACAGGGAGGGATGGCTACACCTTC. Protein product: CASSQTTGRDGYTF.